One and the same sample provided the 20 T cell receptor beta chains below, sequenced in a study of blood T cell repertoires in COVID-19. Profiled with immunoSEQ multiplex PCR; TCRdb holds only in-frame clones, not every one. The sample records about 74,000 clones, around 90% being singletons. The sequenced material came from peripheral blood. All receptors derive from a woman aged 80 or over with active or convalescent COVID-19.

The chain employs TRBV5-1 and TRBJ1-4; perhaps TRBD1 as D (6 bases). Trimming stripped 3 bases from V and 7 bases from J, with 13 bases between. The CDR3 has 14 amino acids. Germline V gene lookup returns CDR1 SGHRS and CDR2 YFSETQ. The CDR3 DNA follows: TGCGCCAGCAGCTCTCAGGGGATTGGTGAAAAACTGTTTTTT. Protein sequence: CASSSQGIGEKLFF.

The chain employs TRBV7-6 and TRBJ2-3; 10 nucleotides align to TRBD1. This CDR3 has 15 residues. In germline, CDR1 is SGHVS, CDR2 FNYEAQ. V was pared by 4 bases and J by 8 bases, with 9 bases of the junction left unmatched. CDR3 residues: CASSSDRGRRATQYF. The CDR3 DNA follows: TGTGCCAGCAGCTCCGACAGGGGGCGACGGGCTACGCAGTATTTT.

V gene TRBV6-5 combines with J gene TRBJ2-5, with D unclear. The V end lost 4 bases, the J end lost 1 base, and 7 bases lay between the germline ends. The CDR3 is 13 residues long. Germline V lookup: CDR1 MNHEY, CDR2 SVGAGI. In DNA form, the CDR3 reads TGTGCCAGCAGTTTCCAGTTCCAAGAGACCCAGTACTTC. This gives the protein CASSFQFQETQYF.

The rearrangement joins TRBV5-4 to TRBJ1-1; D remains unclear. V lost 4 bases and J 0 bases, leaving 7 bases between the germline ends. The CDR3 extends over 13 amino acids. In germline, CDR1 is SGHNT, CDR2 YYREEE (reference sequence). The CDR3, as DNA: TGTGCCAGCAGCCAAAGCCTGAACACTGAAGCTTTCTTT. It encodes CASSQSLNTEAFF. Full variable domain (remainder filled in from reference TRBV5-4 and TRBJ1-1): ETGVTQSPTHLIKTRGQQVTLRCSSQSGHNTVSWYQQALGQGPQFIFQYYREEENGRGNFPPRFSGLQFPNYSSELNVNALELDDSALYLCASSQSLNTEAFFGQGTRLTVV.

CDR3 coding DNA: TGCGCCAGCAGCCAAGATCCAAGGGGGTATGGCTACACCTTC. This translates into CASSQDPRGYGYTF. This chain links TRBV4-3 with TRBJ1-2; possibly TRBD1 for D (6 bases). Between the trimmed V and J ends, which lost 0 bases and 5 bases, there was a span of 10 bases. This CDR3 spans 14 amino acids. Germline lookup yields CDR1 LGHNA and CDR2 YSLEER.

This chain links TRBV5-6 with TRBJ1-3; no clear D. CDR3 size: 14 residues. Trimming removed 1 base from V and 0 bases from J, with 5 bases in between. The germline gives CDR1 SGHDT, CDR2 YYEEEE. The CDR3 DNA follows: TGTGCCAGCAGCTTGCCAGACTCTGGAAACACCATATATTTT. Residues: CASSLPDSGNTIYF.

This clone was detected only a few times. V usage is TRBV7-2 and J usage is TRBJ1-5, with 9 bases identical to TRBD1. V lost 6 bases, J lost 5 bases, and 8 bases stayed unmatched. Germline V gene sequence: CDR1 SGHTA, CDR2 FQGNSA. There are 15 residues in the CDR3. For the CDR3, the DNA is TGTGCCAGCAGGATACAGGGGGCGCCGGATCAGCCCCAGCATTTT. Protein sequence: CASRIQGAPDQPQHF.

The chain is built from TRBV10-3 and TRBJ2-5; D ambiguous. The CDR3 has 14 amino acids. Trimming pared 0 bases from V and 3 bases from J, leaving 8 bases between. Per germline, CDR1 ENHRY and CDR2 SYGVKD. CDR3 nucleotide sequence: TGTGCCATCAGTGAGTCGTTCGAGAAAGAGACCCAGTACTTC. Protein: CAISESFEKETQYF.

The chain links TRBV6-1 to TRBJ2-7, with 9 bases matching TRBD1. Germline V CDR1 and CDR2: MNHNS, SASEGT. The CDR3 is 16 residues long. J was trimmed by 0 bases and V by 4 bases; bases with no gene match: 7. CDR3 in amino acids: CASSASTGGASYEQYF. DNA for the CDR3: TGTGCCAGCAGTGCGAGTACAGGGGGCGCCTCCTACGAGCAGTACTTC.

In its sample, this clone was seen once. The chain joins TRBV5-4 to TRBJ2-3; TRBD2 aligns across 10 bases. CDR1 is SGHNT and CDR2 is YYREEE in the germline V gene (reference sequence). V lost 5 bases to trimming and J lost 4 bases; unmatched junction nucleotides: 10. The CDR3 length is 16 residues. The CDR3, as DNA: TGTGCCAGCAGTCGAAACCTAGCGGGAGAAGCAGATACGCAGTATTTT. Translation: CASSRNLAGEADTQYF. Filled out from reference TRBV5-4 and TRBJ2-3, the complete variable domain reads ETGVTQSPTHLIKTRGQQVTLRCSSQSGHNTVSWYQQALGQGPQFIFQYYREEENGRGNFPPRFSGLQFPNYSSELNVNALELDDSALYLCASSRNLAGEADTQYFGPGTRLTVL.

The chain joins TRBV19 to TRBJ2-3; the match to TRBD2 covers 12 bases. Germline V gene sequence: CDR1 LNHDA, CDR2 SQIVND (reference sequence). The CDR3 has 21 residues. V shed 1 base and J 4 bases; nucleotides not matched to a gene: 18. The CDR3 nucleotides read TGTGCCAGTAGTATAGGACGACAGGGTTGGGGACTAGCGGGTATCCCAGATACGCAGTATTTT. Translating it yields CASSIGRQGWGLAGIPDTQYF. Drawing the rest from reference TRBV19 and TRBJ2-3, the complete variable domain is DGGITQSPKYLFRKEGQNVTLSCEQNLNHDAMYWYRQDPGQGLRLIYYSQIVNDFQKGDIAEGYSVSREKKESFPLTVTSAQKNPTAFYLCASSIGRQGWGLAGIPDTQYFGPGTRLTVL.

The V call is TRBV5-1, the J call TRBJ1-2, with a tentative D call TRBD1 (5 bases). Per the germline V gene, CDR1 is SGHRS and CDR2 is YFSETQ. V lost 1 base and J lost 5, with 15 bases in between. There are 15 residues in the CDR3. CDR3 bases: TGCGCCAGCAGCTTGAATACGGGAGAGGGGTATGGCTACACCTTC. Protein product: CASSLNTGEGYGYTF.

This clone was seen ten or more times. The chain couples TRBV2 to TRBJ1-2; 9 bases map to TRBD1. In germline, CDR1 is SNHLY, CDR2 FYNNEI. V shed 7 bases and J 4 bases; nucleotides not matched to a gene: 4. The CDR3 runs 13 residues. The CDR3 coding sequence is TGTGCCAGCACCGGACAGGGGTCCTATGGCTACACCTTC. It specifies CASTGQGSYGYTF.

CDR3 bases: TGTGCCAGCAGCTTGGAGCGGAATCAGCCCCAGCATTTT. It is translated as CASSLERNQPQHF. The chain couples TRBV5-8 to TRBJ1-5; no clear D gene. The CDR3 consists of 13 residues. V lost 0 bases to trimming and J lost 4 bases, with 5 bases between them. CDR1 SGHTS and CDR2 YDEGEE come from the germline V gene. The full variable domain, rest sourced from reference TRBV5-8 and TRBJ1-5, is EAGVTQSPTHLIKTRGQQATLRCSPISGHTSVYWYQQALGLGLQFLLWYDEGEERNRGNFPPRFSGRQFPNYSSELNVNALELEDSALYLCASSLERNQPQHFGDGTRLSIL.

The genes are TRBV18 and TRBJ2-3; 10 bases agree with TRBD2. CDR1 is KGHSH and CDR2 is LQKENI in the germline V gene. Losses at the gene ends were 4 bases for V and 4 bases for J; bases not matched to a gene: 8. The CDR3 spans 16 residues. The CDR3: CASSRGTSVVADTQYF. Here the CDR3 DNA reads TGTGCCAGCTCACGGGGGACTAGCGTTGTAGCAGATACGCAGTATTTT.

The chain links TRBV5-1 to TRBJ1-2; 9 bases are shared with TRBD1. CDR3 length equals 14 residues. Trimming cost V 5 bases and J 4 bases; bases outside gene matches: 6. The V gene's germline CDR1 is SGHRS and CDR2 YFSETQ. Here the CDR3 reads CASSSGTGIYGYTF. The CDR3 bases are TGCGCCAGCAGTTCCGGGACAGGGATCTATGGCTACACCTTC.

The chain has TRBV7-8 and TRBJ1-1, with 9 nucleotides matching TRBD1. The CDR3 has 17 amino acids. J lost 4 bases, V lost 5 bases, and 14 bases had no gene match. Germline V gene data show CDR1 as SGHVS and CDR2 as FQNEAQ. The CDR3 DNA follows: TGTGCCAGCAGCCCCCCCTGGGGACAGGGTCGGGGCACTGAAGCTTTCTTT. Translated: CASSPPWGQGRGTEAFF.

This clone was picked up one time. The chain is built from TRBV7-2 and TRBJ1-1, with 10 bases identical to TRBD1. CDR1 SGHTA and CDR2 FQGNSA come from the germline V gene. With 3 bases clipped from V and 2 bases from J, the junction kept 9 bases outside the gene matches. The CDR3 runs 17 residues. CDR3 sequence (DNA): TGTGCCAGCAGCTTCATACCGGGACAGGGGATTAACACTGAAGCTTTCTTT. Translation gives CASSFIPGQGINTEAFF. Supplemented by reference TRBV7-2 and TRBJ1-1, the full variable domain reads GAGVSQSPSNKVTEKGKDVELRCDPISGHTALYWYRQSLGQGLEFLIYFQGNSAPDKSGLPSDRFSAERTGGSVSTLTIQRTQQEDSAVYLCASSFIPGQGINTEAFFGQGTRLTVV.

The rearrangement joins TRBV3-1 (or the pseudogene TRBV3-2) to TRBJ2-1; 8 nucleotides align to TRBD2. Germline V CDR1 and CDR2: LGHDT, YNNKEL (reference sequence). The length of the CDR3 is 14 residues. The J segment lost 2 bases and the V segment lost 8 bases, leaving 5 bases of the junction unmatched. CDR3 sequence reads: CASRGGLTYNEQFF. The CDR3, as DNA: TGTGCCAGCCGGGGGGGCCTTACCTACAATGAGCAGTTCTTC.

This rearrangement joins TRBV24-1 to TRBJ1-5; 8 bases are shared with TRBD1. V lost 4 bases to trimming and J lost 6 bases; unmatched junction nucleotides: 7. Per germline, CDR1 KGHDR and CDR2 SFDVKD. This CDR3 contains 15 residues. The CDR3 here is CATSDPGQGGQPQHF. The CDR3 DNA follows: TGTGCCACCAGTGACCCCGGACAGGGCGGTCAGCCCCAGCATTTT.